This T cell receptor (beta chain) was profiled in a study of cytomegalovirus exposure and HLA in healthy donors. Clones were sequenced by immunoSEQ multiplex PCR, and TCRdb holds only the in-frame ones, with some missing. The sample contains about 120,000 clones, roughly 87% of which appear only once. The clonotype comes from a woman under 30 in good health and CMV-seronegative. Sequenced: PBMCs.

CDR3 sequence reads: CASRITGDREKLFF. The CDR3, as DNA: TGCGCCAGCAGAATCACAGGGGATAGAGAAAAACTGTTTTTT. The V call is TRBV5-1, the J call TRBJ1-4, with TRBD1 matching over 7 bases. The CDR3 is made up of 14 amino acids. Losses at the gene ends were 5 bases for V and 8 bases for J; bases not matched to a gene: 9. The germline CDR1 and CDR2 sequences are SGHRS and YFSETQ.